Presented here are 19 T cell receptor beta chains from one specimen sequenced in a study of T-cell reconstitution after alpha-beta-depleted transplantation in children. Preparing the TCRbeta library involved the use of unique molecular identifiers. MiXCR, run by TCRdb on the PCR reads, gives a single entry per CDR3 protein. Of approximately 200,000 distinct CDR3 sequences listed, roughly 6% were seen once; the top ten hold under 5%. Sequences were derived from PBMCs, sampled before TCRalphabeta/CD19-depleted stem cell transplant. The receptors here all came from a girl in the first two years of life with combined immunodeficiency, due to receive a stem cell transplant.

This clonotype has ten or more counts. The V gene is TRBV20-1, the J gene TRBJ1-3; D unresolved. With 6 bases removed from V and 0 bases from J, the gap between germline ends came to 12 bases. The CDR3 is 14 amino acids. The germline V gene has CDR1 DFQATT and CDR2 SNEGSKA (reference sequence). CDR3 loop: CSAKNSDSGNTIYF. In DNA, the CDR3 is TGCAGTGCAAAAAACAGTGACTCTGGAAACACCATATATTTT.

This clonotype was recorded at least ten times. The rearrangement uses TRBV2 and TRBJ2-7; 10 bases line up with TRBD2. Germline values: CDR1 SNHLY, CDR2 FYNNEI. Germline trimming cut 3 bases from V and 4 bases from J; bases unmatched to any gene: 6. The CDR3 totals 15 residues. CDR3 DNA: TGTGCCAGCAGTGACCCCGGGACTAGCGTTTACGAGCAGTACTTC. It is translated as CASSDPGTSVYEQYF.

This clonotype showed up many times. This chain uses TRBV12-3 or TRBV12-4 with TRBJ2-1; a weak D match, TRBD2 (6 bases). Trimming left V 3 bases short and J 6 bases short, with 12 bases between. This CDR3 comprises 14 residues. The DNA for the CDR3 is TGTGCCAGCAGTTTTTACGGGAGTGTCAATGAGCAGTTCTTC. The encoded protein is CASSFYGSVNEQFF.

The chain joins TRBV11-2 to TRBJ2-7, with D uncertain. Germline V gives CDR1 SGHAT, CDR2 FQNNGV. V shed 4 bases and J shed 5 bases, with 6 bases lying between them. This CDR3 region has 11 residues. The CDR3 DNA is TGTGCCAGCAGCTCATTCAACGAGCAGTACTTC. Amino acid sequence: CASSSFNEQYF.

This rearrangement joins TRBV7-3 to TRBJ2-3; 7 nucleotides align to TRBD2. V lost 2 bases to trimming and J lost 4 bases; unmatched junction nucleotides: 9. CDR3 length equals 16 residues. Germline CDR1 SGHTA, CDR2 FQGTGA. Here the CDR3 DNA reads TGTGCCAGCAGCTTAGGTGGGAAGCGGGGCCCAGATACGCAGTATTTT. It translates to CASSLGGKRGPDTQYF. Supplemented by reference TRBV7-3 and TRBJ2-3, the full variable domain reads GAGVSQTPSNKVTEKGKYVELRCDPISGHTALYWYRQSLGQGPEFLIYFQGTGAADDSGLPNDRFFAVRPEGSVSTLKIQRTERGDSAVYLCASSLGGKRGPDTQYFGPGTRLTVL.

At least ten counts were recorded for this clonotype. The chain combines TRBV12-3 or TRBV12-4 with TRBJ2-7, with 7 bases aligning to TRBD2. The CDR3 runs to 13 residues. J gave up 6 bases and V 6 bases, and 8 bases lay outside the gene matches. CDR3 region: CASRLGGYGEQYF. CDR3 DNA sequence: TGTGCCAGCAGGCTGGGGGGGTACGGCGAGCAGTACTTC.

This clonotype showed up many times. The chain couples TRBV25-1 to TRBJ2-5; a possible D gene is TRBD2 (6 bases). The CDR3 consists of 16 residues. The V end lost 6 bases, the J end lost 5 bases, and 22 bases lay between the germline ends. Germline lookup yields CDR1 MGHDK and CDR2 SYGVNS. The CDR3 DNA follows: TGTGCCAGCAGCCCCTTCCGAATACTAGCTCCGGAGACCCAGTACTTC. Encoded protein: CASSPFRILAPETQYF.

This clonotype was found many times. This chain links TRBV7-3 with TRBJ2-3; 10 nucleotides line up with TRBD2. CDR1 and CDR2 (germline): SGHTA, FQGTGA. The V gene end was trimmed by 5 bases and the J gene end by 3 bases; junction bases not matched to a gene: 8. The length of the CDR3 is 16 residues. This CDR3 reads CASSPLAGVRTDTQYF. The CDR3 bases are TGTGCCAGCAGCCCTCTAGCGGGAGTACGGACAGATACGCAGTATTTT.

This clonotype was counted ten times or more. The V and J genes are TRBV7-2 and TRBJ1-2, with 8 bases fitting TRBD1. The germline CDR1 and CDR2 sequences are SGHTA and FQGNSA. This CDR3 is built from 14 residues. With 4 bases clipped from V and 4 bases from J, the junction kept 5 bases outside the gene matches. The CDR3 DNA reads TGTGCCAGCAGCTCCAGGGGGCCATCCTATGGCTACACCTTC. Translating gives CASSSRGPSYGYTF.

In its sample, this clonotype was seen many times. The chain couples TRBV28 to TRBJ2-3; tentatively, D is TRBD1 (6 bases). The germline V and J ends were trimmed by 7 bases and 2 bases, with 13 bases remaining between them. The CDR3 length is 14 residues. Germline assignment: CDR1 MDHEN and CDR2 SYDVKM. Here the CDR3 DNA reads TGTGCCAGCAATCAGGGGCCCTTCACAGATACGCAGTATTTT. The encoded protein is CASNQGPFTDTQYF.

This clonotype came up many times. The rearrangement joins TRBV28 to TRBJ2-5; possibly TRBD1 for D (8 bases). The CDR3 is 20 residues long. V gave up 6 bases and J gave up 2 bases, with 31 bases separating them. Germline-derived CDR1 and CDR2 are MDHEN and SYDVKM. The CDR3 DNA reads as TGTGCCAGCAGCTCCAGAGCCGGGAGGACAGGGACTCTACCGCAAGAGACCCAGTACTTC. Protein product: CASSSRAGRTGTLPQETQYF.

V gene TRBV12-5 combines with J gene TRBJ2-5; D not resolved. CDR3 length: 13 residues. The V gene's germline CDR1 is LGHNT and CDR2 FRNRAP. V was clipped by 1 base and J by 2 bases, with 5 bases between them. The chain's CDR3 is CASGLGAQETQYF. In DNA, the CDR3 is TGTGCTAGTGGTTTGGGAGCGCAAGAGACCCAGTACTTC.

This clonotype was seen more than once but under ten times. DNA of the CDR3: TGTGCCAGCAGGTCTCATCTTGTACAGGGCCAAGGCTACGAGCAGTACTTC. Protein: CASRSHLVQGQGYEQYF. The chain recombines TRBV28 with TRBJ2-7, with a possible D match to TRBD1 (6 bases). The CDR3 has 17 residues. Germline CDR1 and CDR2: MDHEN and SYDVKM. Trimming left V 6 bases short and J 3 bases short, with 24 bases between.

This clonotype was seen at least ten times. The chain uses TRBV7-2 and TRBJ2-3, with D perhaps given as TRBD1 or TRBD2 (5 bases each). V was clipped by 5 bases and J by 4 bases, with 13 bases between them. The CDR3 spans 14 residues. Looked up from germline, CDR1 is SGHTA and CDR2 is FQGNSA. Written as DNA, the CDR3 is TGTGCCAGCAGCGACCTCTTGGGGGCAGATACGCAGTATTTT. Translation: CASSDLLGADTQYF.

The rearrangement joins TRBV7-8 to TRBJ2-1, with 9 bases that match TRBD2. Germline-derived CDR1 and CDR2 are SGHVS and FQNEAQ. This CDR3 contains 14 residues. Unmatched junction bases numbered 8, after V lost 5 bases and J lost 9 bases. This CDR3 reads CASSPGTSLFEQFF. CDR3 DNA sequence: TGTGCCAGCAGCCCCGGGACTAGCCTGTTTGAGCAGTTCTTC.

This clonotype appeared many times. V gene TRBV7-9 combines with J gene TRBJ1-5; perhaps TRBD1 as D (5 bases). This CDR3 is built from 14 residues. V was shortened by 5 bases and J by 2 bases, with 10 bases between the two germline ends. Germline V gene data show CDR1 as SEHNR and CDR2 as FQNEAQ (reference sequence). CDR3 region: CASSLDSRNQPQHF. The CDR3 DNA reads as TGTGCCAGCAGCCTAGACAGCCGCAATCAGCCCCAGCATTTT.

In its sample, this clonotype was seen many times. The chain employs TRBV5-1 and TRBJ2-7; the match to TRBD1 covers 9 bases. Germline V gene data show CDR1 as SGHRS and CDR2 as YFSETQ. This CDR3 spans 14 amino acids. V dropped 3 bases and J dropped 5; count of bases not matched to a gene: 6. Written as DNA, the CDR3 is TGCGCCAGCAGCTATAGGACAGGGGTCGACGAGCAGTACTTC. It specifies CASSYRTGVDEQYF. The entire variable domain, with the rest obtained from reference TRBV5-1 and TRBJ2-7, is as follows: KAGVTQTPRYLIKTRGQQVTLSCSPISGHRSVSWYQQTPGQGLQFLFEYFSETQRNKGNFPGRFSGRQFSNSRSEMNVSTLELGDSALYLCASSYRTGVDEQYFGPGTRLTVT.

Only a few counts were recorded for this clonotype. CDR3 coding DNA: TGTGCCAGCGGGACGGGTGGGACCCAGTACTTC. This gives the protein CASGTGGTQYF. This rearrangement joins TRBV28 to TRBJ2-5; the D gene could be TRBD1 or TRBD2 (5 bases each). V lost 8 bases and J lost 7, with 11 bases in between. This CDR3 region has 11 residues. CDR1 and CDR2 (germline): MDHEN, SYDVKM.

This clonotype was counted ten times or more. V and J are TRBV4-1 and TRBJ2-3; 11 bases fit TRBD2. The CDR3 runs 16 residues. Per the germline V gene, CDR1 is MGHRA and CDR2 is YSYEKL. V dropped 5 bases and J dropped 2; count of bases not matched to a gene: 6. CDR3 region: CASSKTGLADTDTQYF. Written as DNA, the CDR3 is TGCGCCAGCAGCAAAACGGGACTAGCGGACACAGATACGCAGTATTTT.